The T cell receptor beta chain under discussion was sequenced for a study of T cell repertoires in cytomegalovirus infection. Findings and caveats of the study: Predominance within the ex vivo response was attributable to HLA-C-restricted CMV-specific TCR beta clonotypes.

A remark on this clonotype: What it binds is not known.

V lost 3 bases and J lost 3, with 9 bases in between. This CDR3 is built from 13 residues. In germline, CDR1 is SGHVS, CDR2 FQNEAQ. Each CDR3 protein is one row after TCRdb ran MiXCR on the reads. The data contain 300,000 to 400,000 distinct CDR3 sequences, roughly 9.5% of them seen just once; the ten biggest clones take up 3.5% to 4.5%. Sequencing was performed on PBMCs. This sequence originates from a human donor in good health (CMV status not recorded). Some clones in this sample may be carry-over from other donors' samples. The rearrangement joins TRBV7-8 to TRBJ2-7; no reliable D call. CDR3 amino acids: CASSLRLGYEQYF. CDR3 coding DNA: TGTGCCAGCAGCTTGCGGCTTGGCTACGAGCAGTACTTC.